This entry concerns a single TCR beta chain. The sample originates from a study of shared clonotypes between healthy human individuals. The J segment lost 6 bases and the V segment lost 2 bases, leaving 8 bases of the junction unmatched. CDR1 and CDR2 (germline): SGHTA, FQGNSA. The CDR3 is made up of 15 amino acids. Generated by immunoSEQ multiplex PCR, the TCRdb table keeps only in-frame clones and is missing some. Found here are around 500,000 clones, about 85% of them singletons; the top ten hold less than 15%. The receptor comes from a woman aged 40-49 years in good health. Some clones in this sample may be carry-over from other donors' samples. Sequenced sample: PBMCs. The V call is TRBV7-2, the J call TRBJ2-3, with TRBD2 matching 7 bases. CDR3 protein: CASSLRRAGDDTQYF. The CDR3 DNA reads TGTGCCAGCAGCTTACGGCGGGCGGGGGACGATACGCAGTATTTT.